This T cell receptor beta chain derives from a study of cytomegalovirus exposure and HLA in healthy donors. The study ran its PCR with 60 Vbeta and 13 Jbeta primers. Data came from immunoSEQ multiplex PCR; TCRdb stores just in-frame clones and leaves some out. Of 180,000 or so clones listed, 82% are singletons. Germline CDR1 is SGHAT and CDR2 is FQDESV (reference sequence). The V segment lost 4 bases and the J segment 2 bases; nucleotides outside the gene matches: 5. CDR3 length: 14 residues. Sequences were obtained from PBMCs. The source of this sequence is a boy aged 2 to 9 in good health and CMV-seronegative. The chain links TRBV11-1 to TRBJ2-7, with TRBD2 identical over 7 bases. The DNA for the CDR3 is TGTGCCAGCAGCTCCGTGGCGGGGGCCTACGAGCAGTACTTC. Protein: CASSSVAGAYEQYF.